The 30 T cell receptor beta chains reported below all come from one sample, sequenced in a study of T cells in localized non-small cell lung cancer. TCRdb's copy holds only in-frame clones and misses some; the assay was immunoSEQ multiplex PCR. Found here are fewer than 20,000 clones, approximately 91% of them singletons; the top ten hold roughly 8.1%. The material was peripheral blood, obtained before any cancer treatment. The receptors originated from a man aged 35-69 years with stage I lung adenocarcinoma.

This chain uses TRBV27 with TRBJ2-1; 10 bases map to TRBD1. This CDR3 has 14 residues. CDR1 MNHEY and CDR2 SMNVEV come from the germline V gene (reference sequence). CDR3 nucleotide sequence: TGTGCTACCCGGGACAGGGGTAGTCACAATGAGCAGTTCTTC. Its translation is CATRDRGSHNEQFF.

J is TRBJ2-7 and V is TRBV19, with D possibly matching TRBD2 (6 bases). Per the germline V gene, CDR1 is LNHDA and CDR2 is SQIVND (reference sequence). This CDR3 is 11 amino acids long. V was shortened by 8 bases and J by 3 bases, with 8 bases between the two germline ends. The CDR3 region is CASGGIYEQYF. In nucleotides, the CDR3 is TGTGCCAGTGGCGGGATCTACGAGCAGTACTTC.

For the CDR3, the DNA is TGTGCCAGCTCACCCGGCAGCGTTTCCGGAAACACCATATATTTT. Translation: CASSPGSVSGNTIYF. The V and J genes are TRBV18 and TRBJ1-3; D gene ambiguous. Trimming shortened V by 3 bases and J by 4 bases, and 13 bases separated the two germline ends. The CDR3 covers 15 residues. The germline gives CDR1 KGHSH, CDR2 LQKENI.

The chain combines TRBV2 with TRBJ1-5, with D possibly TRBD1 on 5 matching bases. The CDR3 is 15 residues long. The germline V gene encodes CDR1 SNHLY and CDR2 FYNNEI. V was shortened by 2 bases and J by 2 bases, with 10 bases between the two germline ends. In DNA form, the CDR3 reads TGTGCCAGCAGTGAACAGGGTCTGCGCAATCAGCCCCAGCATTTT. Translated, it gives CASSEQGLRNQPQHF.

The rearrangement uses TRBV6-1 and TRBJ1-1, with D perhaps matching TRBD1 (6 bases). This CDR3 has 14 residues. The V and J ends lost 5 bases and 4 bases respectively, with 14 bases between them. The germline V gene encodes CDR1 MNHNS and CDR2 SASEGT. In DNA form, the CDR3 reads TGTGCCAGCAGTTCTGAAGGGGGGACCACTGAAGCTTTCTTT. It translates to CASSSEGGTTEAFF.

The rearrangement links TRBV5-8 to TRBJ2-3; 11 bases align to TRBD1. Germline loops: CDR1 SGHTS, CDR2 YDEGEE. This CDR3 region has 15 residues. J was trimmed by 3 bases and V by 5 bases; bases with no gene match: 5. The CDR3: CASRTGQGATDTQYF. The CDR3, as DNA: TGTGCCAGCAGAACTGGACAGGGGGCAACAGATACGCAGTATTTT.

The J gene is TRBJ1-1, the V gene TRBV29-1; possible D gene TRBD1, 5 bases. Deletions cut 3 bases from V and 5 bases from J, with 10 bases between. The germline CDR1 and CDR2 sequences are SQVTM and ANQGSEA. This CDR3 is built from 12 residues. The CDR3 DNA sequence: TGCAGCGTTGACAGGGTTGGGACTGAAGCTTTCTTT. Encoded protein: CSVDRVGTEAFF. Full variable domain (outside the CDR3, taken from reference TRBV29-1 and TRBJ1-1): SAVISQKPSRDICQRGTSLTIQCQVDSQVTMMFWYRQQPGQSLTLIATANQGSEATYESGFVIDKFPISRPNLTFSTLTVSNMSPEDSSIYLCSVDRVGTEAFFGQGTRLTVV.

This chain links TRBV9 with TRBJ2-1; D tentatively reads TRBD1 or TRBD2 (6 bases each). The V gene lost 0 bases and the J gene lost 4 bases, with 14 bases spanning the gap. Germline V gene data show CDR1 as SGDLS and CDR2 as YYNGEE. The CDR3 sequence is 16 residues long. The CDR3 DNA sequence: TGTGCCAGCAGCGTAGATGGAACGGGGGCTTACAATGAGCAGTTCTTC. Amino acids: CASSVDGTGAYNEQFF.

The chain recombines TRBV6-5 with TRBJ2-7, with D perhaps matching TRBD1 (6 bases). Trimming took 4 bases from V and 3 from J, leaving 13 bases between them. The CDR3 is 14 residues long. Germline V gene lookup returns CDR1 MNHEY and CDR2 SVGAGI. The chain's CDR3 is CASSSYREFYEQYF. DNA of the CDR3: TGTGCCAGCAGTTCCTACAGGGAGTTCTACGAGCAGTACTTC.

Comment on this clone: Other DNA sequences from this sample encode an identical CDR3 as well. The chain couples TRBV15 to TRBJ2-7, with D possibly matching TRBD1 (6 bases). The CDR3 consists of 13 residues. Looked up from germline, CDR1 is LNHNV and CDR2 is YYDKDF (reference sequence). The ends were cut back, 1 base at V and 5 bases at J, with 9 bases in the middle. The CDR3 loop is CATSRAKGDEQYF. The CDR3 DNA sequence: TGTGCCACCAGCAGAGCTAAGGGGGACGAGCAGTACTTC.

J is TRBJ2-7 and V is TRBV11-2, with D hard to call. From germline, CDR1 is SGHAT and CDR2 FQNNGV. Trimming cost V 4 bases and J 6 bases, with 13 bases left between them. The CDR3 covers 13 residues. The CDR3 nucleotides read TGTGCCAGCAGCTCGGGCCTGATCGGCGAGCAGTACTTC. As protein: CASSSGLIGEQYF.

The V and J genes are TRBV10-3 and TRBJ2-7; D not resolved. This CDR3 comprises 13 residues. Deletions cut 2 bases from V and 1 base from J, with 6 bases between. Germline-derived CDR1 and CDR2 are ENHRY and SYGVKD. The DNA for the CDR3 is TGTGCCATCAGTGAGGGGTTGTCCTACGAGCAGTACTTC. Its protein product is CAISEGLSYEQYF.

V gene TRBV11-3 combines with J gene TRBJ2-1, with 9 bases matching TRBD2. This CDR3 comprises 15 residues. Trimming removed 1 base from V and 6 bases from J; junction bases left unmatched: 4. Germline lookup yields CDR1 SGHNT and CDR2 YENEEA. In nucleotides, the CDR3 is TGTGCCAGCAGCTTAGTGGTAGCGGGAGTCAATGAGCAGTTCTTC. Translation gives CASSLVVAGVNEQFF.

The chain employs TRBV18 and TRBJ2-3; D possibly corresponds to TRBD2 (6 bases). V was shortened by 3 bases and J by 0 bases, with 13 bases between the two germline ends. CDR3 length: 16 amino acids. Per the germline V gene, CDR1 is KGHSH and CDR2 is LQKENI. This CDR3 reads CASSPSGLLSTDTQYF. CDR3 in DNA: TGTGCCAGCTCACCTTCGGGACTTTTAAGCACAGATACGCAGTATTTT.

V is TRBV9 and J is TRBJ2-6; D not resolved. V was pared by 3 bases and J by 4 bases, with 11 bases between. Germline CDR1 SGDLS, CDR2 YYNGEE. This CDR3 is built from 15 residues. Written as DNA, the CDR3 is TGTGCCAGCAGCGAACGGGTGGCCGGGGCCAACGTCCTGACTTTC. It translates to CASSERVAGANVLTF.

This sequence joins TRBV9 and TRBJ1-2; 11 bases line up with TRBD1. There are 15 residues in the CDR3. J was trimmed by 8 bases and V by 0 bases; bases with no gene match: 6. From germline, CDR1 is SGDLS and CDR2 YYNGEE. The CDR3 reads CASSVDGTGGWGYTF. The CDR3 region has the DNA TGTGCCAGCAGCGTAGATGGGACAGGGGGATGGGGCTACACCTTC.

This clone was counted between two and nine times. The V and J genes are TRBV7-6 and TRBJ2-1, with D unclear. V was cut by 8 bases and J by 8 bases, with 4 bases left in between. CDR1 and CDR2 from the germline V gene are SGHVS and FNYEAQ. CDR3 length: 9 amino acids. As DNA, the CDR3 is TGTGCCAGCGGGCATGAGCAGTTCTTC. Translating gives CASGHEQFF. The full variable domain, its missing parts supplied by reference TRBV7-6 and TRBJ2-1, is GAGVSQSPRYKVTKRGQDVALRCDPISGHVSLYWYRQALGQGPEFLTYFNYEAQQDKSGLPNDRFSAERPEGSISTLTIQRTEQRDSAMYRCASGHEQFFGPGTRLTVL.

This chain joins TRBV6-4 and TRBJ2-5; D not certain. Germline CDR1 MRHNA, CDR2 SNTAGT. Trimming removed 5 bases from V and 3 bases from J, with 10 bases in between. This CDR3 has 13 residues. The CDR3 nucleotides read TGTGCCAGCAGTAGGGTCCCCAAAGAGACCCAGTACTTC. This encodes CASSRVPKETQYF.

The gene calls are TRBV9 and TRBJ2-1; 10 bases are shared with TRBD2. V lost 6 bases, J lost 6 bases, and 9 bases stayed unmatched. Per the germline V gene, CDR1 is SGDLS and CDR2 is YYNGEE. The CDR3 extends over 15 amino acids. CDR3 in amino acids: CASTPVAGGGNEQFF. CDR3 sequence (DNA): TGTGCCAGCACCCCGGTAGCGGGAGGTGGCAATGAGCAGTTCTTC.

The rearrangement joins TRBV6-6 to TRBJ1-3; D is possibly TRBD1 (6 bases). V shed 2 bases and J shed 2 bases, with 10 bases lying between them. The CDR3 runs to 15 residues. CDR1 is MNHNY and CDR2 is SVGAGI in the germline V gene (reference sequence). The CDR3 region has the DNA TGTGCCAGCAGTTACCCCTGGACAGCTGGAAACACCATATATTTT. Translation: CASSYPWTAGNTIYF.

The genes are TRBV2 and TRBJ1-4; tentatively, D is TRBD1 (6 bases). This CDR3 is 15 amino acids long. Germline V gives CDR1 SNHLY, CDR2 FYNNEI. V was trimmed by 5 bases and J by 6 bases, leaving 16 bases between them. The CDR3, as DNA: TGTGCCAGCAGTAAACAGGGTATCCGGGATGAAAAACTGTTTTTT. Its protein product is CASSKQGIRDEKLFF.

The chain links TRBV28 to TRBJ2-3; D not certain. V lost 7 bases, J lost 3 bases, and 5 bases lay in between. This CDR3 has 11 amino acids. Germline V gene sequence: CDR1 MDHEN, CDR2 SYDVKM. This CDR3 is CASMETDTQYF. The CDR3 coding sequence is TGTGCCAGCATGGAGACAGATACGCAGTATTTT.

The chain recombines TRBV2 with TRBJ2-7, with no clear D. The V end lost 8 bases, the J end lost 3 bases, and 8 bases lay between the germline ends. CDR3 length: 11 amino acids. The V gene's germline CDR1 is SNHLY and CDR2 FYNNEI. The CDR3 region has the DNA TGTGCCAGCTTCTGGAACTACGAGCAGTACTTC. Protein product: CASFWNYEQYF.

The rearrangement joins TRBV5-4 to TRBJ1-6; D remains ambiguous. Germline loops: CDR1 SGHNT, CDR2 YYREEE (reference sequence). The CDR3 extends over 13 amino acids. Trimming stripped 1 base from V and 9 bases from J, with 8 bases between. The CDR3 spells CASSLTESSPLHF. CDR3 DNA sequence: TGTGCCAGCAGCTTGACTGAGAGTTCACCCCTCCACTTT.

The chain employs TRBV5-5 and TRBJ2-4; possible D gene TRBD2, 5 bases. CDR3 size: 15 residues. V lost 0 bases and J 8 bases, leaving 15 bases between the germline ends. Looked up from germline, CDR1 is SGHKS and CDR2 is YYEKEE (reference sequence). In nucleotides, the CDR3 is TGTGCCAGCAGCTTGGGAGGGATCGGCGAACACATTCAGTACTTC. It codes for CASSLGGIGEHIQYF.

The chain is built from TRBV4-1 and TRBJ2-3; D is unclear. V lost 4 bases, J lost 1 base, and 12 bases lay in between. Per germline, CDR1 MGHRA and CDR2 YSYEKL. There are 15 residues in the CDR3. CDR3 amino acids: CASSRTMLGTDTQYF. The CDR3 bases are TGCGCCAGCAGCCGAACCATGCTGGGCACAGATACGCAGTATTTT.

This CDR3 is CASSRMGPLLTGYTF. CDR3 nucleotides: TGTGCCAGCAGCAGAATGGGACCGCTGTTGACGGGCTACACCTTC. The chain combines TRBV5-6 with TRBJ1-2; possibly TRBD1 for D (5 bases). In germline, CDR1 is SGHDT, CDR2 YYEEEE. The V gene lost 4 bases and the J gene lost 8 bases, with 21 bases spanning the gap. CDR3 length: 15 amino acids.

This chain links TRBV19 with TRBJ2-7; D is perhaps TRBD1 or TRBD2 (5 bases each). Between the trimmed V and J ends, which lost 4 bases and 3 bases, there was a span of 16 bases. This CDR3 contains 15 residues. The V gene's germline CDR1 is LNHDA and CDR2 SQIVND (reference sequence). The CDR3: CASSTSWGSIYEQYF. DNA of the CDR3: TGTGCCAGTAGTACCTCCTGGGGGTCTATCTACGAGCAGTACTTC. The full variable domain, rest sourced from reference TRBV19 and TRBJ2-7, is DGGITQSPKYLFRKEGQNVTLSCEQNLNHDAMYWYRQDPGQGLRLIYYSQIVNDFQKGDIAEGYSVSREKKESFPLTVTSAQKNPTAFYLCASSTSWGSIYEQYFGPGTRLTVT.

The J gene is TRBJ1-2, the V gene TRBV9; D may be TRBD1 (6 bases). Germline V CDR1 and CDR2: SGDLS, YYNGEE. The CDR3 covers 16 residues. V was pared by 0 bases and J by 7 bases, with 19 bases between. CDR3 DNA: TGTGCCAGCAGCGTAGACCACGGGACATTGACGTCTGGCTACACCTTC. Its protein product is CASSVDHGTLTSGYTF.

This chain links TRBV7-9 with TRBJ1-3; unclear D gene. CDR1 and CDR2 from the germline V gene are SEHNR and FQNEAQ (reference sequence). V lost 1 base to trimming and J lost 0 bases, with 10 bases between them. The CDR3 is 16 amino acids. The DNA for the CDR3 is TGTGCCAGCAGCTTAGTCCTAGGAATCTCTGGAAACACCATATATTTT. Protein product: CASSLVLGISGNTIYF.